Below are 5 T cell receptor beta chains sequenced from a single sample in a study of T cell changes during pregnancy in multiple sclerosis. TCRdb keeps only in-frame clones here, not all; method: immunoSEQ multiplex PCR. The sample holds 40,000 to 55,000 clones, roughly 91% seen once. The input for sequencing was CD4+ T cells from peripheral blood mononuclear cells, taken in the second trimester of pregnancy. These receptor sequences come from a female donor with multiple sclerosis, enrolled in a pregnancy study.

The rearrangement joins TRBV5-6 to TRBJ2-1; D ambiguous. Germline V gene lookup returns CDR1 SGHDT and CDR2 YYEEEE. Trimming took off 4 bases at V and 0 bases at J, with 11 bases between the two ends. This CDR3 region has 15 residues. As DNA, the CDR3 is TGTGCCAGCAGCCCCGACATCATCTCCTACAATGAGCAGTTCTTC. It yields the protein CASSPDIISYNEQFF.

This sequence joins TRBV18 and TRBJ2-3; 15 bases align to TRBD2. Germline V lookup: CDR1 KGHSH, CDR2 LQKENI. The V gene end was trimmed by 2 bases and the J gene end by 4 bases; junction bases not matched to a gene: 4. CDR3 length equals 17 residues. DNA for the CDR3: TGTGCCAGCTCACCAGGGACTAGCGGGAGGAGATCAGATACGCAGTATTTT. It yields the protein CASSPGTSGRRSDTQYF.

The CDR3 nucleotides read TGCAGCGTTGAGGCGAGCAGGGGAGTAAGGGGCTACACCTTC. Its translation: CSVEASRGVRGYTF. V usage is TRBV29-1 and J usage is TRBJ1-2; D might be TRBD1 (6 bases). The V end lost 3 bases, the J end lost 8 bases, and 19 bases lay between the germline ends. This CDR3 spans 14 amino acids. Germline CDR1 and CDR2: SQVTM and ANQGSEA.

V gene TRBV10-3 combines with J gene TRBJ2-7, with 7 bases aligning to TRBD1. Germline assignment: CDR1 ENHRY and CDR2 SYGVKD. The CDR3 consists of 14 residues. J lost 0 bases, V lost 7 bases, and 6 bases had no gene match. Written as DNA, the CDR3 is TGTGCCATCAACGACAGGGCGGGCTCCTACGAGCAGTACTTC. Translation: CAINDRAGSYEQYF.

The chain recombines TRBV5-1 with TRBJ2-3, with a tentative D call TRBD2 (5 bases). The germline gives CDR1 SGHRS, CDR2 YFSETQ. V was shortened by 5 bases and J by 5 bases, with 12 bases between the two germline ends. This CDR3 has 13 residues. CDR3 in DNA: TGCGCCAGCAGTCCGAGGGTAGGAGATACGCAGTATTTT. Translating it yields CASSPRVGDTQYF. Together with reference TRBV5-1 and TRBJ2-3, the CDR3 gives the full variable domain: KAGVTQTPRYLIKTRGQQVTLSCSPISGHRSVSWYQQTPGQGLQFLFEYFSETQRNKGNFPGRFSGRQFSNSRSEMNVSTLELGDSALYLCASSPRVGDTQYFGPGTRLTVL.